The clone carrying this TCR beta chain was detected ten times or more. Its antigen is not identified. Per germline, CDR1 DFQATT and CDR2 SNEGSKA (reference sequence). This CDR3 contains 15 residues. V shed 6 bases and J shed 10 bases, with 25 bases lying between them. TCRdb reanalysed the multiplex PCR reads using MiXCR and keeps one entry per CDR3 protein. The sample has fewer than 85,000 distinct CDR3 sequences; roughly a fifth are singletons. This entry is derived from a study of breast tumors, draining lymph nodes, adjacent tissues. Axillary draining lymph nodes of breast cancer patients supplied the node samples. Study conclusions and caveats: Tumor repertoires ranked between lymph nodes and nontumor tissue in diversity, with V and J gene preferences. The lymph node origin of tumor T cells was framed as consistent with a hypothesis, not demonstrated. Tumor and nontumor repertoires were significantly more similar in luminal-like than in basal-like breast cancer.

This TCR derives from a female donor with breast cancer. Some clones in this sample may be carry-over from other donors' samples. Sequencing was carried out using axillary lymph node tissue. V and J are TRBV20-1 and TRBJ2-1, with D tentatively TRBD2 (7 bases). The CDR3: CSAKGGERGGREQFF. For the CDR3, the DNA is TGCAGTGCAAAGGGGGGGGAGAGGGGGGGGCGGGAGCAGTTCTTC.